This T cell receptor beta chain was found in a study of cytomegalovirus exposure and HLA in healthy donors. V was clipped by 4 bases and J by 8 bases; unmatched bases: 11. The CDR3 covers 16 residues. Germline CDR1 is SGHRS and CDR2 is YFSETQ. Study findings and constraints: Analysis was performed later, and it showed HLA-associated TCR beta chains to be more clonally expanded than equally common others. Earlier results showed most TCR beta V segments being productive about 90% or about 30% of the time.

The PCR made use of 60 Vbeta and 13 Jbeta primers. Only in-frame clones appear in the TCRdb table, and some are missing; sequencing was by immunoSEQ multiplex PCR. Of 150,000 to 200,000 clones in the sample, roughly 80% are singletons; the top ten hold about 0.24%. As regards this clone: Its antigen is unidentified.

Material for sequencing was PBMCs. The TCR comes from a boy younger than 18 in good health and CMV-seronegative. This sequence joins TRBV5-1 and TRBJ2-1; TRBD2 aligns across 11 bases. In DNA form, the CDR3 reads TGCGCCAGCAGCGCCATAGCGGGAGGGCCAAGGGATGAGCAGTTCTTC. As protein: CASSAIAGGPRDEQFF.